The 17 T cell receptor beta chains given below trace back to one sample, sequenced in a study of glioma-infiltrating T cells after dendritic cell vaccination. Profiled with immunoSEQ multiplex PCR; TCRdb holds only in-frame clones, not every one. The sample lists tens of thousands of clones, 82% occurring once. Sequenced material: blood, taken before dendritic cell vaccination. The receptors shown here come from a human donor with glioblastoma.

The chain recombines TRBV4-2 with TRBJ2-7, with 10 bases identical to TRBD2. After removal of 0 bases from V and 3 bases from J, the junction contained 2 bases not matched to a gene. The CDR3 contains 15 residues. Germline assignment: CDR1 LGHNA and CDR2 YNFKEQ. CDR3 in DNA: TGTGCCAGCAGCCAAGAACTAGCGGGAAACTACGAGCAGTACGTC. Translated: CASSQELAGNYEQYV.

The chain couples TRBV19 to TRBJ1-5; the match to TRBD1 covers 9 bases. Losses at the gene ends were 5 bases for V and 7 bases for J; bases not matched to a gene: 12. CDR1 is LNHDA, CDR2 SQIVND, per germline (reference sequence). The CDR3 is 16 amino acids. In DNA form, the CDR3 reads TGTGCCAGTAGTCCTCCGGGGACAGGGACAGGGCAGCCCCAGCATTTT. Protein product: CASSPPGTGTGQPQHF. Supplemented by reference TRBV19 and TRBJ1-5, the full variable domain reads DGGITQSPKYLFRKEGQNVTLSCEQNLNHDAMYWYRQDPGQGLRLIYYSQIVNDFQKGDIAEGYSVSREKKESFPLTVTSAQKNPTAFYLCASSPPGTGTGQPQHFGDGTRLSIL.

This clone was detected once. This chain joins TRBV6-1 and TRBJ1-2; 10 positions agree with TRBD1. The germline CDR1 and CDR2 sequences are MNHNS and SASEGT. J lost 2 bases, V lost 4 bases, and 7 bases had no gene match. The CDR3 loop spans 16 amino acids. The CDR3, as DNA: TGTGCCAGCAGTGGGACAGGGGGGGCCGGAAACTATGGCTACACCTTC. Translating it yields CASSGTGGAGNYGYTF.

This chain joins TRBV5-1 and TRBJ2-5; no reliable D call. Trimming shortened V by 2 bases and J by 0 bases, and 5 bases separated the two germline ends. CDR3 size: 13 residues. Germline assignment: CDR1 SGHRS and CDR2 YFSETQ. This CDR3 is CASSFQDQETQYF. The DNA of the CDR3 is TGCGCCAGCAGCTTCCAGGACCAAGAGACCCAGTACTTC.

The rearrangement links TRBV7-8 to TRBJ2-2; TRBD1 matches 8 bases. The V gene end was trimmed by 5 bases and the J gene end by 3 bases; junction bases not matched to a gene: 2. This CDR3 region has 14 residues. Germline V lookup: CDR1 SGHVS, CDR2 FQNEAQ. This CDR3 is CASSRTGHTGELFF. CDR3 sequence (DNA): TGTGCCAGCAGCCGGACAGGGCACACCGGGGAGCTGTTTTTT.

The gene calls are TRBV4-2 and TRBJ2-3, with 10 bases identical to TRBD2. The CDR3 has 15 residues. The V gene end was trimmed by 0 bases and the J gene end by 5 bases; junction bases not matched to a gene: 2. Germline loops: CDR1 LGHNA, CDR2 YNFKEQ. The CDR3 spells CASSQELAGRDTQYF. CDR3 DNA sequence: TGTGCCAGCAGCCAAGAACTAGCGGGAAGAGATACGCAGTATTTT.

This clone was detected a few times. The J gene is TRBJ2-7, the V gene TRBV5-4; no reliable D call. Germline CDR1 reads SGHNT; CDR2 reads YYREEE (reference sequence). The CDR3 consists of 12 residues. V was trimmed by 0 bases and J by 4 bases, leaving 5 bases between them. DNA for the CDR3: TGTGCCAGCAGCTTGGACATGTACGAGCAGTACTTC. As protein: CASSLDMYEQYF.

This clone was seen only a few times. The chain has TRBV19 and TRBJ1-1; D is uncertain. Germline CDR1 and CDR2: LNHDA and SQIVND (reference sequence). The CDR3 is made up of 13 amino acids. V was clipped by 3 bases and J by 11 bases, with 16 bases between them. CDR3 sequence reads: CASSMVEEGTAFF. DNA of the CDR3: TGTGCCAGTAGTATGGTCGAGGAGGGAACGGCTTTCTTT.

The chain recombines TRBV2 with TRBJ1-1, with 11 bases identical to TRBD1. This CDR3 is 14 amino acids long. V lost 8 bases to trimming and J lost 4 bases; unmatched junction nucleotides: 6. Germline V CDR1 and CDR2: SNHLY, FYNNEI. CDR3: CASRGTGGFTEAFF. In nucleotides, the CDR3 is TGTGCCAGCCGTGGGACAGGGGGGTTCACTGAAGCTTTCTTT.

The chain links TRBV25-1 to TRBJ1-4; D possibly corresponds to TRBD1 (6 bases). The CDR3 contains 12 residues. Germline V gene sequence: CDR1 MGHDK, CDR2 SYGVNS. Trimming pared 6 bases from V and 5 bases from J, leaving 7 bases between. CDR3 loop: CASRQGNEKLFF. CDR3 DNA: TGTGCCAGCAGGCAGGGGAATGAAAAACTGTTTTTT.

V gene TRBV7-8 combines with J gene TRBJ1-3; D is undetermined. Looked up from germline, CDR1 is SGHVS and CDR2 is FQNEAQ. V shed 5 bases and J shed 5 bases, with 4 bases lying between them. The CDR3 extends over 11 amino acids. CDR3 sequence (DNA): TGTGCCAGCAGCGAGCGAAACACCATATATTTT. It translates to CASSERNTIYF.

The table lists this clone with a few counts. This chain connects TRBV9 to TRBJ1-2, with D possibly matching TRBD1 (5 bases). The CDR3 runs 12 residues. Germline CDR1 and CDR2: SGDLS and YYNGEE. Deletions cut 3 bases from V and 8 bases from J, with 11 bases between. As DNA, the CDR3 is TGTGCCAGCAGCGCGGGGGGGTTCGGCTACACCTTC. Amino acids: CASSAGGFGYTF.

The chain is built from TRBV6-6 and TRBJ1-2; D may be TRBD1 (6 bases). Trimming pared 0 bases from V and 8 bases from J, leaving 10 bases between. This CDR3 region has 13 residues. The germline CDR1 and CDR2 sequences are MNHNY and SVGAGI (reference sequence). The chain's CDR3 is CASSYSTDRGYTF. The DNA for the CDR3 is TGTGCCAGCAGTTACTCCACTGACAGGGGCTACACCTTC.

The V call is TRBV9, the J call TRBJ2-2; 8 bases are a match to TRBD2. This CDR3 has 15 amino acids. The ends lost 0 bases at V and 5 bases at J; junction bases unmatched: 3. Germline V gene lookup returns CDR1 SGDLS and CDR2 YYNGEE. In nucleotides, the CDR3 is TGTGCCAGCAGCGTAGCGGGAGGGGGTACCGGGGAGCTGTTTTTT. It codes for CASSVAGGGTGELFF.

The rearrangement uses TRBV9 and TRBJ2-7; TRBD2 matches 7 bases. The CDR3 has 13 amino acids. V trimming: 4 bases; J trimming: 6 bases; junction bases outside the gene matches: 7. Germline V gene lookup returns CDR1 SGDLS and CDR2 YYNGEE. In DNA, the CDR3 is TGTGCCAGCAGCTCCAGGGAGGGCGGCGAGCAGTACTTC. It specifies CASSSREGGEQYF.

The chain employs TRBV19 and TRBJ1-5; 12 bases fit TRBD1. V was clipped by 5 bases and J by 7 bases; unmatched bases: 12. Germline V CDR1 and CDR2: LNHDA, SQIVND (reference sequence). The CDR3 is 17 residues long. CDR3 sequence reads: CASSYLSGTGGHQPQHF. Here the CDR3 DNA reads TGTGCCAGTAGTTATCTCTCCGGGACAGGGGGCCACCAGCCCCAGCATTTT. The full variable domain, completed using reference TRBV19 and TRBJ1-5, is DGGITQSPKYLFRKEGQNVTLSCEQNLNHDAMYWYRQDPGQGLRLIYYSQIVNDFQKGDIAEGYSVSREKKESFPLTVTSAQKNPTAFYLCASSYLSGTGGHQPQHFGDGTRLSIL.

The V and J genes are TRBV5-6 and TRBJ1-3, with a tentative D call TRBD1 (5 bases). The length of the CDR3 is 16 residues. In germline, CDR1 is SGHDT, CDR2 YYEEEE. Trimming took 3 bases from V and 0 from J, leaving 13 bases between them. The CDR3: CASSSGGTLSGNTIYF. CDR3 DNA: TGTGCCAGCAGCTCGGGAGGGACCCTCTCTGGAAACACCATATATTTT. The variable domain in full, completed from reference TRBV5-6 and TRBJ1-3, reads DAGVTQSPTHLIKTRGQQVTLRCSPKSGHDTVSWYQQALGQGPQFIFQYYEEEERQRGNFPDRFSGHQFPNYSSELNVNALLLGDSALYLCASSSGGTLSGNTIYFGEGSWLTVV.